The T cell receptor beta chain under discussion was sequenced for a study of early T cells in non-severe SARS-CoV-2 infection. Study details: Bulk RNA from unsorted whole blood was sequenced; chains were unpaired. Study findings and constraints: VDJdb matches were skewed toward anti-spike CD8 T cell responses.

The protocol attached unique molecular identifiers to individual cDNA molecules. Via MiXCR, TCRdb re-called the 5' RACE reads, giving one row per CDR3 protein. The table has about 80,000 distinct CDR3 sequences, around 10% seen once; the top ten hold less than 20%. This clonotype appeared a few times. Antigen unknown. This CDR3 spans 13 amino acids. V dropped 1 base and J dropped 2; count of bases not matched to a gene: 2. Germline V gives CDR1 SQVTM, CDR2 ANQGSEA. The sample in question was whole blood, obtained at baseline. The chain recombines TRBV29-1 with TRBJ2-7; 7 positions agree with TRBD2. The source is an adult who was a healthcare worker with PCR-confirmed SARS-CoV-2 infection or an uninfected control (not recorded which). The donor label of this sample is uncertain. The chain's CDR3 is CSVEGGTTYEQYF. The CDR3 coding sequence is TGCAGCGTTGAAGGCGGGACTACCTACGAGCAGTACTTC.